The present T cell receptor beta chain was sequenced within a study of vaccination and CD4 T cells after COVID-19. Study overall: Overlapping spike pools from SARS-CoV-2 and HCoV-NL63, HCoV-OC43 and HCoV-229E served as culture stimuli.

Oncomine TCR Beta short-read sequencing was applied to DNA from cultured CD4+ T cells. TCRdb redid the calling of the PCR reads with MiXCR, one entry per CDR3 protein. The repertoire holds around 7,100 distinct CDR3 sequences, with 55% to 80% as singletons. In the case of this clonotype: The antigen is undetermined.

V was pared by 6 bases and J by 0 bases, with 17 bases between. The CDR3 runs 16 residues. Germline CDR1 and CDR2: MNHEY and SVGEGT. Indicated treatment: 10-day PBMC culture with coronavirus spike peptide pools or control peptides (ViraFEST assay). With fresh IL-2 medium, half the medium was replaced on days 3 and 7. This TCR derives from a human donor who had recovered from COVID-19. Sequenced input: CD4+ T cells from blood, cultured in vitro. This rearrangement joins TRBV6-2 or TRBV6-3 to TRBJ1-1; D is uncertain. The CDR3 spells CASSLRAQALNTEAFF. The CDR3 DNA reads TGTGCCAGCAGCCTCCGGGCCCAAGCTTTGAACACTGAAGCTTTCTTT.